This T cell receptor beta chain was documented in a study of OX40 agonist ivuxolimab in advanced cancers. Broader study findings: Compared with CD4+, CD8+ T cells on average had more expanded clones.

In germline, CDR1 is MNHEY, CDR2 SVGAGI. This CDR3 region has 15 residues. V was clipped by 4 bases and J by 7 bases; unmatched bases: 8. TCRdb keeps only in-frame clones here, not all; method: immunoSEQ multiplex PCR. The sample lists 81,000 or so clones, about 93% occurring once. To note about this clone: Its antigen is unknown.

This TCR was sampled from an adult with an advanced solid tumor such as melanoma, head and neck, liver or kidney cancer. The genes are TRBV6-5 and TRBJ2-1, with 9 bases aligning to TRBD1. The sequenced sample was CD4+ or CD8+ T cells sorted from blood, obtained in a trial of the OX40 agonist ivuxolimab. CDR3 nucleotide sequence: TGTGCCAGCAGTTTACAGGGGGCAAGTTTTAATGAGCAGTTCTTC. Its translation is CASSLQGASFNEQFF.